This passage covers 9 T cell receptor beta chains from one sample sequenced in a study of blood T cell repertoires in COVID-19. Clones were sequenced by immunoSEQ multiplex PCR, and TCRdb holds only the in-frame ones, with some missing. In the table there are 310,000 or so clones, nearly 90% of which are singletons. Sample: PBMCs or T cells enriched from blood (not recorded which). All receptors come from a woman between 25 and 40 years old who had recovered from COVID-19.

This clone was counted between two and nine times. V and J are TRBV30 and TRBJ1-6; D is perhaps TRBD1 (6 bases). The germline V gene encodes CDR1 GTSNPN and CDR2 SVGIG (reference sequence). The CDR3 has 14 amino acids. V was clipped by 3 bases and J by 10 bases, with 16 bases between them. CDR3 sequence (DNA): TGTGCCTGGAGAGGACAGTCCCCCTACTCACCCCTCCACTTT. Translated: CAWRGQSPYSPLHF.

The rearrangement joins TRBV2 to TRBJ1-1; no definite D call. This CDR3 region has 11 residues. The germline V gene has CDR1 SNHLY and CDR2 FYNNEI. V shed 11 bases and J shed 1 base, with 8 bases lying between them. The CDR3 DNA reads TGTGCCGGGAGGGCGAACACTGAAGCTTTCTTT. Translated: CAGRANTEAFF.

This clone was seen more than once but under ten times. This chain links TRBV5-1 with TRBJ2-1; D might be TRBD1 (6 bases). Trimming left V 4 bases short and J 8 bases short, with 16 bases between. This CDR3 comprises 14 residues. Germline-derived CDR1 and CDR2 are SGHRS and YFSETQ. CDR3: CASSVGQTSDEQFF. The DNA for the CDR3 is TGCGCCAGCAGCGTCGGACAGACGAGCGATGAGCAGTTCTTC.

This chain links TRBV3-1 (or the pseudogene TRBV3-2) with TRBJ2-7, with D perhaps TRBD1 (5 bases). This CDR3 region has 13 residues. Germline CDR1 is LGHDT and CDR2 is YNNKEL (reference sequence). V gave up 4 bases and J gave up 5 bases, with 12 bases separating them. CDR3 nucleotide sequence: TGTGCCAGCAGCCGTCGTTGGGGCCACGAGCAGTACTTC. This codes for CASSRRWGHEQYF.

V gene TRBV5-1 combines with J gene TRBJ2-7; 10 bases are a match to TRBD1. CDR1 is SGHRS and CDR2 is YFSETQ in the germline V gene. This CDR3 region has 14 residues. J gave up 6 bases and V 0 bases, and 3 bases lay outside the gene matches. CDR3 residues: CASSLDGTGVEQYF. The CDR3, as DNA: TGCGCCAGCAGCTTGGACGGGACAGGGGTCGAGCAGTACTTC.

CDR3 sequence reads: CASSTDRGHANTEAFF. The CDR3 bases are TGTGCCAGCAGCACTGACAGGGGACACGCCAACACTGAAGCTTTCTTT. The chain has TRBV6-6 and TRBJ1-1; 8 nucleotides align to TRBD1. The CDR3 runs 16 residues. Germline CDR1 reads MNHNY; CDR2 reads SVGAGI (reference sequence). V lost 6 bases, J lost 2 bases, and 11 bases stayed unmatched.

Concerning this clone: At one of its ends the junction is not consistent with the germline gene, which may arise from a read error. The chain employs TRBV9 and TRBJ2-7, with TRBD2 matching over 9 bases. Germline CDR1 reads SGDLS; CDR2 reads YYNGEE. The CDR3 length is 15 residues. CDR3 loop: CASSVGRGGSDEQYF. The CDR3, as DNA: TGTGCCAGCAGCGTAGGGCGGGGGGGCTCCGACGAGCAGTACTTC.

This clone was detected once. Here the CDR3 reads CASSSRTGGNSPLHF. Here the CDR3 DNA reads TGTGCCAGCAGCTCCAGGACAGGGGGGAATTCACCCCTCCACTTT. The rearrangement uses TRBV7-2 and TRBJ1-6, with 10 bases fitting TRBD1. CDR3 length: 15 residues. The germline V gene has CDR1 SGHTA and CDR2 FQGNSA. V was clipped by 4 bases and J by 7 bases; unmatched bases: 4.

This chain uses TRBV7-6 with TRBJ1-2, with a weak D call TRBD1 (5 bases). This CDR3 spans 13 amino acids. Per the germline V gene, CDR1 is SGHVS and CDR2 is FNYEAQ. Trimming shortened V by 5 bases and J by 1 base, and 8 bases separated the two germline ends. CDR3 amino acids: CASSLTVNYGYTF. CDR3 coding DNA: TGTGCCAGCAGCCTGACAGTTAACTATGGCTACACCTTC.